Each of the 25 T cell receptor beta chains below was sequenced from the same sample in a study of CD4 T cells in relation to SARS-CoV-2 and coronaviruses. Before the COVID-19 pandemic, during about 2011-2019, CD4+ T cells were taken from unexposed donors. CD4+ T cells were isolated from the cells after more than nine days of culture. Which antigens these TCRs recognize remains unknown. Some clones are missing from TCRdb's copy, which holds only in-frame ones; the method was immunoSEQ multiplex PCR. Of 20,000 to 25,000 clones listed, about 70% are singletons. The sample was CD4+ T cells from PBMCs, cultured in vitro. These receptors originate from a human donor in good health.

V gene TRBV11-2 combines with J gene TRBJ2-1; D gene uncertain. Between the trimmed V and J ends, which lost 3 bases and 1 base, there was a span of 16 bases. The CDR3 sequence is 17 residues long. Germline CDR1 and CDR2: SGHAT and FQNNGV. The CDR3 DNA reads as TGTGCCAGCAGCTTCGCTTTCCGGTCGACTTCCTACAATGAGCAGTTCTTC. This codes for CASSFAFRSTSYNEQFF. Combining the CDR3 with reference TRBV11-2 and TRBJ2-1 gives the whole variable domain EAGVAQSPRYKIIEKRQSVAFWCNPISGHATLYWYQQILGQGPKLLIQFQNNGVVDDSQLPKDRFSAERLKGVDSTLKIQPAKLEDSAVYLCASSFAFRSTSYNEQFFGPGTRLTVL.

The V call is TRBV6-5, the J call TRBJ2-7, with D possibly TRBD1 on 5 matching bases. The CDR3 consists of 15 residues. V was shortened by 4 bases and J by 3 bases, with 16 bases between the two germline ends. Germline loops: CDR1 MNHEY, CDR2 SVGAGI. The CDR3 sequence: CASSLGATLYYEQYF. The CDR3 bases are TGTGCCAGCAGTTTAGGGGCTACGTTATACTACGAGCAGTACTTC.

This rearrangement joins TRBV10-2 to TRBJ2-2; 7 positions match TRBD1. J was trimmed by 2 bases and V by 10 bases; bases with no gene match: 13. Germline assignment: CDR1 WSHSY and CDR2 SAAADI. The CDR3 covers 16 residues. The CDR3 DNA follows: TGCGCCACGTCTGGGCTCGGGACAGATAACACCGGGGAGCTGTTTTTT. Protein product: CATSGLGTDNTGELFF.

The rearrangement joins TRBV11-2 to TRBJ1-5; D not resolved. Germline CDR1 and CDR2: SGHAT and FQNNGV. The CDR3 has 15 amino acids. V gave up 3 bases and J gave up 4 bases, with 13 bases separating them. The CDR3 sequence is CASSFDGLGNQPQHF. The CDR3 DNA reads TGTGCCAGCAGCTTTGACGGGCTCGGAAATCAGCCCCAGCATTTT.

The rearrangement links TRBV19 to TRBJ1-5, with 7 bases aligning to TRBD1. Germline CDR1 and CDR2: LNHDA and SQIVND (reference sequence). The CDR3 is made up of 15 amino acids. With V trimmed by 4 bases and J by 4 bases, 7 bases remained unmatched. In nucleotides, the CDR3 is TGTGCCAGTAGTACCGGACAGGCTTGGAATCAGCCCCAGCATTTT. Translating it yields CASSTGQAWNQPQHF.

The V gene is TRBV3-1 (or the pseudogene TRBV3-2), the J gene TRBJ1-3; D gene uncertain. Trimming removed 0 bases from V and 4 bases from J, with 7 bases in between. The germline V gene has CDR1 LGHDT and CDR2 YNNKEL (reference sequence). CDR3 length: 14 residues. CDR3 in DNA: TGTGCCAGCAGCCAAGAGAACTTCGGAAACACCATATATTTT. Translation: CASSQENFGNTIYF.

The rearrangement links TRBV14 to TRBJ2-3; D gene unclear. The CDR3 length is 14 residues. Trimming stripped 3 bases from V and 2 bases from J, with 9 bases between. The germline CDR1 and CDR2 sequences are SGHDN and FVKESK. The chain's CDR3 is CASSQQPNTDTQYF. As DNA, the CDR3 is TGTGCCAGCAGCCAGCAGCCGAACACAGATACGCAGTATTTT. Combining the CDR3 with reference TRBV14 and TRBJ2-3 gives the whole variable domain EAGVTQFPSHSVIEKGQTVTLRCDPISGHDNLYWYRRVMGKEIKFLLHFVKESKQDESGMPNNRFLAERTGGTYSTLKVQPAELEDSGVYFCASSQQPNTDTQYFGPGTRLTVL.

This clone appeared a few times. One end of the junction is discordant with germline, which a read error may explain. Other DNA sequences in the same sample also yield this CDR3. V gene TRBV6-1 combines with J gene TRBJ2-7; TRBD2 matches at 7 bases. CDR3 length equals 14 residues. Germline values: CDR1 MNHNS, CDR2 SASEGT. The chain's CDR3 is CASSEAGSSYEQYF. The CDR3 nucleotides are TGTGCCAGCAGCGAAGCGGGGAGCTCCTACGAGCAGTACTTC.

This clone was seen a few times. This chain uses TRBV18 with TRBJ2-2; the D is unclear. Germline V gene data show CDR1 as KGHSH and CDR2 as LQKENI. V lost 6 bases and J 4 bases, leaving 12 bases between the germline ends. CDR3 size: 14 residues. The CDR3, as DNA: TGTGCCAGCTCGCCCGGCCCGGGCACCGGGGAGCTGTTTTTT. This sequence encodes CASSPGPGTGELFF.

The gene calls are TRBV11-3 and TRBJ2-1; D could derive from TRBD1 or TRBD2 (5 bases each). CDR3 length equals 15 residues. Looked up from germline, CDR1 is SGHNT and CDR2 is YENEEA. Trimming cost V 3 bases and J 4 bases, with 13 bases left between them. CDR3 nucleotide sequence: TGTGCCAGCAGCTTTGGGACCGCTCAATACAATGAGCAGTTCTTC. Amino acids: CASSFGTAQYNEQFF. Combining the CDR3 with reference TRBV11-3 and TRBJ2-1 gives the whole variable domain EAGVVQSPRYKIIEKKQPVAFWCNPISGHNTLYWYLQNLGQGPELLIRYENEEAVDDSQLPKDRFSAERLKGVDSTLKIQPAELGDSAVYLCASSFGTAQYNEQFFGPGTRLTVL.

The chain joins TRBV7-3 to TRBJ2-1, with 9 bases that match TRBD2. The CDR3 sequence is 16 residues long. Per germline, CDR1 SGHTA and CDR2 FQGTGA. Germline trimming cut 2 bases from V and 5 bases from J; bases unmatched to any gene: 7. In nucleotides, the CDR3 is TGTGCCAGCAGCTTATTCCCTAGCGGGAATAACAATGAGCAGTTCTTC. The encoded protein is CASSLFPSGNNNEQFF.

V gene TRBV6-5 combines with J gene TRBJ2-1; 10 bases agree with TRBD2. The V and J ends lost 10 bases and 6 bases, in that order; junction bases with no gene match: 12. The CDR3 is made up of 15 amino acids. Germline V gives CDR1 MNHEY, CDR2 SVGAGI. In DNA, the CDR3 is TGTGCCACCCCCCGACCTAGCGGGGGTAGCAATGAGCAGTTCTTC. Translation: CATPRPSGGSNEQFF.

The DNA for the CDR3 is TGTGCCAGCTCACGAACCTCACAGGTTTTGGCGTACGAGCAGTACTTC. Protein sequence: CASSRTSQVLAYEQYF. The chain has TRBV18 and TRBJ2-7; TRBD1 is a possible D gene (5 bases). CDR1 KGHSH and CDR2 LQKENI come from the germline V gene. The CDR3 has 16 amino acids. Trimming removed 4 bases from V and 4 bases from J, with 20 bases in between.

This clone has only one observation. The CDR3 coding sequence is TGCACCAGCAGCCAAGATCGAAGAGACAGAAACATTCAGTACTTC. Protein product: CTSSQDRRDRNIQYF. The chain links TRBV1 to TRBJ2-4; the DNA was not used to check the table's D call, TRBD1. TRBV1 is assigned pseudogene status. The CDR3 loop spans 15 amino acids.

The chain is built from TRBV28 and TRBJ2-7, with 9 positions matching TRBD1. V lost 10 bases to trimming and J lost 4 bases; unmatched junction nucleotides: 11. Germline V gene lookup returns CDR1 MDHEN and CDR2 SYDVKM. The CDR3 contains 14 residues. The CDR3 DNA sequence: TGTGCCATCGTCTCCGGGACAGGGCTTTACGAGCAGTACTTC. The encoded protein is CAIVSGTGLYEQYF. Based on the CDR3 plus reference TRBV28 and TRBJ2-7, the full variable domain is DVKVTQSSRYLVKRTGEKVFLECVQDMDHENMFWYRQDPGLGLRLIYFSYDVKMKEKGDIPEGYSVSREKKERFSLILESASTNQTSMYLCAIVSGTGLYEQYFGPGTRLTVT.

This clone has only one observation. This chain uses TRBV7-2 with TRBJ2-3, with 11 bases fitting TRBD2. Trimming at V came to 1 base and at J to 2 bases, leaving 11 bases not matched to a gene. CDR1 and CDR2 (germline): SGHTA, FQGNSA. The CDR3 contains 19 residues. Here the CDR3 DNA reads TGTGCCAGCAGCTTAGACCCTGGACTAGCGGGCGCAACCACAGATACGCAGTATTTT. Protein sequence: CASSLDPGLAGATTDTQYF.

V and J are TRBV7-3 and TRBJ2-7; 14 nucleotides align to TRBD2. Losses at the gene ends were 4 bases for V and 6 bases for J; bases not matched to a gene: 2. The length of the CDR3 is 14 residues. Looked up from germline, CDR1 is SGHTA and CDR2 is FQGTGA. As DNA, the CDR3 is TGTGCCAGCAGCTCCGGGACTAGCGGGGGCGAGCAGTACTTC. Its protein is CASSSGTSGGEQYF.

This chain links TRBV6-4 with TRBJ1-1; weak D call: TRBD1 (6 bases). This CDR3 has 15 amino acids. The V end lost 0 bases, the J end lost 4 bases, and 12 bases lay between the germline ends. Germline loops: CDR1 MRHNA, CDR2 SNTAGT. The CDR3 reads CASSDSKGGITEAFF. CDR3 nucleotides: TGTGCCAGCAGTGACTCAAAAGGGGGAATCACTGAAGCTTTCTTT.

A few counts support this clone. The J gene is TRBJ2-1, the V gene TRBV5-6; 9 positions match TRBD1. The CDR3 consists of 16 residues. The trim removed 1 base at V and 5 bases at J, leaving 7 bases unmatched. The germline V gene has CDR1 SGHDT and CDR2 YYEEEE. DNA for the CDR3: TGTGCCAGCAGCTTGAATGCGGGACAGGGTGACAATGAGCAGTTCTTC. It encodes CASSLNAGQGDNEQFF.

This chain uses TRBV7-2 with TRBJ2-7; 8 nucleotides align to TRBD2. CDR3 length: 14 amino acids. V shed 5 bases and J 2 bases; nucleotides not matched to a gene: 5. Germline loops: CDR1 SGHTA, CDR2 FQGNSA. The CDR3 coding sequence is TGTGCCAGCAGCAGCGGCGGGGGGCCCTACGAGCAGTACTTC. This translates into CASSSGGGPYEQYF.

The rearrangement links TRBV10-3 to TRBJ2-1; D assignment may be TRBD1 or TRBD2 (6 bases each). V was pared by 4 bases and J by 0 bases, with 10 bases between. The CDR3 loop spans 15 amino acids. Germline CDR1 and CDR2: ENHRY and SYGVKD. The DNA of the CDR3 is TGTGCCATCAGTGGGGGGGCTAGCTCCTACAATGAGCAGTTCTTC. Amino acids: CAISGGASSYNEQFF.

This clone was counted a single time. The rearrangement links TRBV10-1 to TRBJ2-7; TRBD1 matches 7 bases. The CDR3 has 15 amino acids. The V gene's germline CDR1 is WNHNN and CDR2 SYGVQD (reference sequence). V trimming: 6 bases; J trimming: 3 bases; junction bases outside the gene matches: 11. CDR3 residues: CASSRTGAADYEQYF. The CDR3 nucleotides read TGCGCCAGCAGCCGAACAGGGGCGGCCGACTACGAGCAGTACTTC.

CDR3 nucleotides: TGCGCCAGCAGCCTTGGTTCGCTTACGCCTTTCGGGGAGCAGTACTTC. As protein: CASSLGSLTPFGEQYF. The V gene is TRBV4-1, the J gene TRBJ2-7; D gene unclear. CDR1 and CDR2 (germline): MGHRA, YSYEKL. CDR3 length equals 16 residues. Deletions cut 4 bases from V and 7 bases from J, with 23 bases between.

The table lists this clone with a few counts. J is TRBJ2-1 and V is TRBV2; TRBD2 agrees at 11 bases. V was pared by 5 bases and J by 9 bases, with 15 bases of the junction left unmatched. The V gene's germline CDR1 is SNHLY and CDR2 FYNNEI. This CDR3 comprises 17 residues. CDR3 coding DNA: TGTGCCAGCAGTCCAAATCGACTAGCGGGGAACGGAGGTGAGCAGTTCTTC. This encodes CASSPNRLAGNGGEQFF.

The chain employs TRBV27 and TRBJ1-1; 7 bases map to TRBD1. The V gene end was trimmed by 2 bases and the J gene end by 5 bases; junction bases not matched to a gene: 2. Germline V gene data show CDR1 as MNHEY and CDR2 as SMNVEV (reference sequence). This CDR3 has 13 residues. CDR3 residues: CASSLRGRTEAFF. Here the CDR3 DNA reads TGTGCCAGCAGTTTAAGGGGGCGAACTGAAGCTTTCTTT.